The 29 T cell receptor beta chains below all came from one sample that was sequenced in a study of T cell repertoires in cytomegalovirus infection. These TCRs are of unknown antigen specificity. TCRdb called the reads again in MiXCR, with one record for every CDR3 protein. The data hold roughly 280,000 distinct CDR3 sequences, with under 25% observed a single time. The sequencing here drew on cultured PBMCs, taken from culture after CMV antigen stimulation. The receptors shown here come from a human donor in good health (CMV status not recorded). Some clones in this sample may be carry-over from other donors' samples.

The table lists this clonotype with a few counts. The chain has TRBV7-2 and TRBJ2-2, with TRBD1 matching 8 bases. The V gene's germline CDR1 is SGHTA and CDR2 FQGNSA. V lost 5 bases to trimming and J lost 6 bases; unmatched junction nucleotides: 11. CDR3 size: 16 residues. DNA for the CDR3: TGTGCCAGCAGCCGTGACAGGGGCGGCCTGGCCGGGGAGCTGTTTTTT. Its protein is CASSRDRGGLAGELFF.

The count of this clonotype is one. The V call is TRBV5-6, the J call TRBJ2-5; maybe TRBD2 (6 bases). In germline, CDR1 is SGHDT, CDR2 YYEEEE. Trimming cost V 0 bases and J 14 bases, with 26 bases left between them. The CDR3 is made up of 16 amino acids. The CDR3 reads CASSLGIGTATRPLYF. In nucleotides, the CDR3 is TGTGCCAGCAGCTTGGGTATCGGGACTGCCACTCGACCGCTTTACTTC. The variable domain in full, completed from reference TRBV5-6 and TRBJ2-5, reads DAGVTQSPTHLIKTRGQQVTLRCSPKSGHDTVSWYQQALGQGPQFIFQYYEEEERQRGNFPDRFSGHQFPNYSSELNVNALLLGDSALYLCASSLGIGTATRPLYFGPGTRLLVL.

This clonotype showed up many times. The rearrangement links TRBV6-1 to TRBJ2-3; the D call may be TRBD1 or TRBD2 (6 bases each). Germline-derived CDR1 and CDR2 are MNHNS and SASEGT. This CDR3 is built from 13 residues. V was cut by 4 bases and J by 11 bases, with 16 bases left in between. The CDR3, as DNA: TGTGCCAGCAGTGGGTTTCAAAGGGGGGAGCAGTATTTT. It codes for CASSGFQRGEQYF.

This clonotype appeared many times. This rearrangement joins TRBV7-9 to TRBJ1-2; D is undetermined. Germline values: CDR1 SEHNR, CDR2 FQNEAQ (reference sequence). This CDR3 has 16 residues. The V gene lost 5 bases and the J gene lost 6 bases, with 22 bases spanning the gap. CDR3 nucleotides: TGTGCCAGCAGCCCCACCAATGGTCCTGGCGAGCATGGCTACACCTTC. Translating gives CASSPTNGPGEHGYTF.

This clonotype was seen more than once but under ten times. The chain is built from TRBV4-1 and TRBJ2-3, with 8 bases that match TRBD2. The CDR3 runs to 17 residues. Per germline, CDR1 MGHRA and CDR2 YSYEKL. V shed 1 base and J 6 bases; nucleotides not matched to a gene: 12. CDR3 in amino acids: CASSQVYPRGVGDTQYF. For the CDR3, the DNA is TGCGCCAGCAGCCAAGTCTATCCGCGGGGGGTGGGGGATACGCAGTATTTT.

This clonotype was counted between two and nine times. For the CDR3, the DNA is TGTGCCAGTACGGGACACAGCAATCAGCCCCAGCATTTT. Protein sequence: CASTGHSNQPQHF. V and J are TRBV19 and TRBJ1-5; D may be TRBD1 (6 bases). Germline CDR1 LNHDA, CDR2 SQIVND (reference sequence). The CDR3 consists of 13 residues. V lost 7 bases and J 1 base, leaving 8 bases between the germline ends.

J is TRBJ1-1 and V is TRBV19; unclear D gene. Trimming pared 3 bases from V and 1 base from J, leaving 6 bases between. The CDR3 extends over 13 amino acids. The V gene's germline CDR1 is LNHDA and CDR2 SQIVND (reference sequence). CDR3 in amino acids: CASSISGNTEAFF. The CDR3 region has the DNA TGTGCCAGTAGTATTAGCGGGAACACTGAAGCTTTCTTT.

This clonotype was counted only a few times. The gene calls are TRBV12-3 or TRBV12-4 and TRBJ2-2; 7 bases match TRBD2. The CDR3 is 13 residues long. Germline trimming cut 5 bases from V and 6 bases from J; bases unmatched to any gene: 3. The CDR3 sequence is CASSGRESGELFF. The CDR3 nucleotides are TGTGCCAGCAGTGGGAGGGAATCCGGGGAGCTGTTTTTT.

In its sample, this clonotype was seen a few times. The chain has TRBV12-3 or TRBV12-4 and TRBJ2-3; D ambiguous. The CDR3 consists of 13 residues. Trimming pared 3 bases from V and 2 bases from J, leaving 6 bases between. CDR3 DNA: TGTGCCAGCAGTTTTTGGGTCACAGATACGCAGTATTTT. Translated, it gives CASSFWVTDTQYF.

V gene TRBV2 combines with J gene TRBJ2-1; TRBD2 might be the D (5 bases). Germline loops: CDR1 SNHLY, CDR2 FYNNEI. This CDR3 comprises 14 residues. Between the trimmed V and J ends, which lost 4 bases and 3 bases, there was a span of 10 bases. The CDR3 DNA is TGTGCCAGCAGTGCTAGCAGCAACTACAATGAGCAGTTCTTC. Its protein is CASSASSNYNEQFF. The whole variable domain, remainder taken from reference TRBV2 and TRBJ2-1, is EPEVTQTPSHQVTQMGQEVILRCVPISNHLYFYWYRQILGQKVEFLVSFYNNEISEKSEIFDDQFSVERPDGSNFTLKIRSTKLEDSAMYFCASSASSNYNEQFFGPGTRLTVL.

This clonotype was counted at least ten times. V and J are TRBV7-2 and TRBJ1-6; 7 nucleotides align to TRBD1. The CDR3 has 14 residues. Germline V lookup: CDR1 SGHTA, CDR2 FQGNSA. Germline trimming cut 9 bases from V and 7 bases from J; bases unmatched to any gene: 9. Written as DNA, the CDR3 is TGTGCCAGTGACACGGACAGGCAAAATTCACCCCTCCACTTT. The encoded protein is CASDTDRQNSPLHF.

A few counts support this clonotype. The chain is built from TRBV7-8 and TRBJ2-5; a possible D gene is TRBD2 (6 bases). CDR3 size: 13 residues. V was trimmed by 0 bases and J by 5 bases, leaving 7 bases between them. CDR1 SGHVS and CDR2 FQNEAQ come from the germline V gene. CDR3 in DNA: TGTGCCAGCAGCTTAGCGGAGGGGGAGACCCAGTACTTC. Translated: CASSLAEGETQYF.

The gene calls are TRBV29-1 and TRBJ2-2, with D maybe TRBD1 (6 bases). Germline V gene lookup returns CDR1 SQVTM and CDR2 ANQGSEA. This CDR3 is built from 16 residues. V lost 6 bases and J lost 2, with 19 bases in between. The CDR3 protein is CSVTGPRGANTGELFF. The CDR3 nucleotides read TGCAGCGTCACGGGTCCCAGGGGAGCAAACACCGGGGAGCTGTTTTTT.

This clonotype was seen repeatedly, ten times or more. The gene calls are TRBV15 and TRBJ1-1, with D tentatively TRBD1 (5 bases). V gave up 5 bases and J gave up 3 bases, with 13 bases separating them. The germline CDR1 and CDR2 sequences are LNHNV and YYDKDF (reference sequence). The CDR3 covers 14 residues. The CDR3 spells CATSPKGPYTEAFF. CDR3 sequence (DNA): TGTGCCACCAGCCCAAAGGGGCCATACACTGAAGCTTTCTTT.

Many counts were recorded for this clonotype. The rearrangement joins TRBV7-2 to TRBJ2-5, with 8 nucleotides matching TRBD2. The CDR3 consists of 16 residues. CDR1 SGHTA and CDR2 FQGNSA come from the germline V gene. The V gene end was trimmed by 4 bases and the J gene end by 5 bases; junction bases not matched to a gene: 12. CDR3 region: CASSSLEAGVGETQYF. Here the CDR3 DNA reads TGTGCCAGCAGCTCACTCGAAGCGGGAGTGGGGGAGACCCAGTACTTC.

The rearrangement uses TRBV7-2 and TRBJ2-1; TRBD2 aligns across 7 bases. J gave up 7 bases and V 5 bases, and 8 bases lay outside the gene matches. CDR1 and CDR2 from the germline V gene are SGHTA and FQGNSA. CDR3 size: 14 residues. CDR3 nucleotides: TGTGCCAGCAGCGCGACTAGCACCTTAAATGAGCAGTTCTTC. Residues: CASSATSTLNEQFF.

At least ten counts were recorded for this clonotype. This chain connects TRBV7-2 to TRBJ2-7, with 9 nucleotides matching TRBD2. Germline CDR1 is SGHTA and CDR2 is FQGNSA. CDR3 length: 15 amino acids. V lost 1 base, J lost 5 bases, and 6 bases stayed unmatched. The CDR3, as DNA: TGTGCCAGCAGCTTAGATGGCGGGAGGGCGGACGAGCAGTACTTC. Its translation: CASSLDGGRADEQYF.

This rearrangement joins TRBV2 to TRBJ1-2, with 8 bases matching TRBD1. This CDR3 is 14 amino acids long. V dropped 2 bases and J dropped 7; count of bases not matched to a gene: 6. The germline V gene encodes CDR1 SNHLY and CDR2 FYNNEI. The CDR3 DNA sequence: TGTGCCAGCAGTGAACAGGGGGCTGCACGTGGCTACACCTTC. Protein product: CASSEQGAARGYTF.

This clonotype was detected only a few times. The J gene is TRBJ2-1, the V gene TRBV5-1, with D possibly matching TRBD1 (6 bases). CDR1 and CDR2 (germline): SGHRS, YFSETQ. The V end lost 4 bases, the J end lost 4 bases, and 18 bases lay between the germline ends. CDR3 size: 16 residues. The CDR3 DNA reads TGCGCCAGCAGCAACCTAGACAGGTCGCGTTACAATGAGCAGTTCTTC. This codes for CASSNLDRSRYNEQFF.

This clonotype occurred a few times. In nucleotides, the CDR3 is TGCAGTGCTAGAGATCCAGCGGGAGTGGACAATGAGCAGTTCTTC. Protein product: CSARDPAGVDNEQFF. The rearrangement links TRBV20-1 to TRBJ2-1, with 8 positions matching TRBD2. Germline V gene data show CDR1 as DFQATT and CDR2 as SNEGSKA (reference sequence). The CDR3 length is 15 residues. With 0 bases clipped from V and 5 bases from J, the junction kept 6 bases outside the gene matches.

This clonotype was picked up a small number of times. V is TRBV12-3 or TRBV12-4 and J is TRBJ2-7; TRBD1 matches 7 bases. The CDR3 is made up of 14 amino acids. V was clipped by 3 bases and J by 4 bases; unmatched bases: 6. This CDR3 reads CASSFPFRGYEQYF. The DNA for the CDR3 is TGTGCCAGCAGTTTTCCCTTCAGGGGGTACGAGCAGTACTTC.

This sequence joins TRBV6-1 and TRBJ2-3; 7 nucleotides agree with TRBD2. Trimming cost V 2 bases and J 3 bases; bases outside gene matches: 11. This CDR3 comprises 17 residues. Looked up from germline, CDR1 is MNHNS and CDR2 is SASEGT. This CDR3 reads CASSESIAGVWTDTQYF. The DNA of the CDR3 is TGTGCCAGCAGTGAATCGATTGCGGGAGTATGGACAGATACGCAGTATTTT.

The J gene is TRBJ1-2, the V gene TRBV2, with D tentatively TRBD1 (5 bases). Between the trimmed V and J ends, which lost 3 bases and 5 bases, there was a span of 13 bases. The germline CDR1 and CDR2 sequences are SNHLY and FYNNEI. The CDR3 loop spans 14 amino acids. The CDR3 here is CASSDRQGSYGYTF. In DNA, the CDR3 is TGTGCCAGCAGTGATCGTCAGGGATCATATGGCTACACCTTC. Full variable domain (missing parts from reference TRBV2 and TRBJ1-2): EPEVTQTPSHQVTQMGQEVILRCVPISNHLYFYWYRQILGQKVEFLVSFYNNEISEKSEIFDDQFSVERPDGSNFTLKIRSTKLEDSAMYFCASSDRQGSYGYTFGSGTRLTVV.

This chain links TRBV5-1 with TRBJ2-3; D may be TRBD1 (6 bases). CDR1 is SGHRS, CDR2 YFSETQ, per germline. The CDR3 runs 14 residues. Trimming took 3 bases from V and 1 from J, leaving 9 bases between them. The CDR3 DNA sequence: TGCGCCAGCAGCTCTAACAGGGGCACAGATACGCAGTATTTT. Protein sequence: CASSSNRGTDTQYF.

This chain joins TRBV10-3 and TRBJ2-5; 9 bases fit TRBD1. The germline CDR1 and CDR2 sequences are ENHRY and SYGVKD. This CDR3 is 14 amino acids long. Trimming took 6 bases from V and 4 from J; bases not matched to a gene: 6. The CDR3 nucleotides are TGTGCCATCAGCGGGGACAGGGTGTCAGAGACCCAGTACTTC. This sequence encodes CAISGDRVSETQYF.

Ten or more counts support this clonotype. The rearrangement links TRBV7-2 to TRBJ2-3, with 12 bases identical to TRBD2. Germline assignment: CDR1 SGHTA and CDR2 FQGNSA. With 5 bases clipped from V and 6 bases from J, the junction kept 6 bases outside the gene matches. The CDR3 runs 15 residues. Here the CDR3 DNA reads TGTGCCAGCAGCCAAACTAGCGGGAGGTTGGATACGCAGTATTTT. This gives the protein CASSQTSGRLDTQYF.

This chain uses TRBV6-2 or TRBV6-3 with TRBJ2-1; no clear D gene. Germline assignment: CDR1 MNHEY and CDR2 SVGEGT. The CDR3 spans 14 residues. Trimming removed 8 bases at V and 5 bases at J, with 16 bases between. CDR3 sequence reads: CASASLGANNEQFF. The CDR3 region has the DNA TGTGCCAGCGCCTCCCTGGGTGCCAACAATGAGCAGTTCTTC.

V usage is TRBV6-5 and J usage is TRBJ2-1; D is undetermined. The V end was cut by 5 bases, the J end by 9 bases, with 11 bases between. There are 12 residues in the CDR3. CDR1 and CDR2 from the germline V gene are MNHEY and SVGAGI. CDR3 coding DNA: TGTGCCAGCAGTACCGACGCCGGTGAGCAGTTCTTC. This gives the protein CASSTDAGEQFF.

The chain joins TRBV29-1 to TRBJ2-7, with D perhaps matching TRBD1 or TRBD2 (5 bases each). Trimming shortened V by 4 bases and J by 2 bases, and 9 bases separated the two germline ends. The CDR3 is 12 amino acids. In germline, CDR1 is SQVTM, CDR2 ANQGSEA. CDR3 sequence reads: CSVAEGPYEQYF. The CDR3 bases are TGCAGCGTTGCTGAGGGACCCTACGAGCAGTACTTC.